The rows below give T cell receptor beta chains drawn from one sample of a study of beta chain features in type 1 diabetes. The assay was immunoSEQ multiplex PCR, and TCRdb's table has in-frame clones only and misses some. The sample consists of 600,000 to 750,000 clones, roughly an eighth of them appearing once. The material sequenced was naive CD4+ T cells from blood. Receptors originate from a young man with type 1 diabetes. The CDR3 runs from the conserved cysteine through the conserved F or W. A D gene is named only where the DNA matches it firmly.

d_call v_call cdr3_aa
- TRBV20-1 CSANRMYEQYF
TRBD1 TRBV28 CASRTGQIYNSPLHF
TRBD1 TRBV5-4 CASSLGQGVHNEQFF
- TRBV19 CASTVGMLVEDQPQHF
- TRBV6-6 CASSYRNSLNEKLFF
TRBD1 TRBV30 CAWSATRTGWNYEQYF
TRBD1 TRBV29-1 CSSEGQGAFNEQFF
- TRBV4-3 CASSQGNRQAATDTQYF
- TRBV7-3 CASSSRKRKAFF
- TRBV9 CASSALQGPNGYTF
- TRBV19 CASSIRGTDTQYF
TRBD2 TRBV29-1 CSVELRGFTDTQYF
- TRBV20-1 CSALLNEQFF
- TRBV10-3 CASKRAGFTDTQYF
TRBD2 TRBV5-1 CASSLKSGGAPDTQYF
- TRBV18 CASSPQGQGDTQYF
- TRBV7-2 CASSLSGAYEQYF
TRBD1 TRBV2 CASSFRTGPGEQYF
TRBD1 TRBV14 CASSQARQGVQETQYF
- TRBV5-4 CASSTAGYEQFF
TRBD2 TRBV18 CASSPGLAGSDTQYF
TRBD1 TRBV6-5 CASSKDRRRNYF
TRBD1 TRBV7-7 CASSFDRADEQFF
TRBD1 TRBV4-1 CASSPRDRGIQPQHF
TRBD1 TRBV19 CASTRSDRVYSPLHF
- TRBV7-9 CASSLGGGYTF
- TRBV9 CASSGGYSNQPQHF
- TRBV30 CAWSVMGTGELFF
TRBD2 TRBV18 CASSLLAGGSYNEQFF
- TRBV7-2 CASSLWQETQYF
TRBD1 TRBV7-7 CASSADRDTGELFF
- TRBV25-1 CASSADRRKYQETQYF
- TRBV5-1 CASSLPTSTDTQYF
- TRBV19 CASSQLVNTGELFF
- TRBV7-6 CASSLGAGYNEQFF
TRBD2 TRBV7-2 CASSSSSGGPLAKNIQYF
TRBD1 TRBV9 CASSGGQGPYNSPLHF
TRBD1 TRBV29-1 CSAGQRNYEQYF
- TRBV7-2 CASRAGLVGYNEQFF
- TRBV15 CATSRDPGGAGDTQYF
TRBD2 TRBV5-1 CASSGGLAAVPGELFF